This TCR beta chain emerged from a study of T cell changes during pregnancy in multiple sclerosis. This CDR3 spans 16 amino acids. V dropped 0 bases and J dropped 4 bases, with 15 bases sitting between them. Germline values: CDR1 LGHNA, CDR2 YSLEER. Some clones are missing from TCRdb's copy, which holds only in-frame ones; the method was immunoSEQ multiplex PCR. In the table there are 30,000 or so clones, approximately 94% of which are singletons. Sequencing used CD4+ T cells from peripheral blood mononuclear cells, obtained after pregnancy. The clonotype was recovered from a female donor with multiple sclerosis, enrolled in a pregnancy study. This chain connects TRBV4-3 to TRBJ1-2; D possibly corresponds to TRBD1 (6 bases). CDR3 residues: CASSQDYQGPSYGYTF. DNA for the CDR3: TGCGCCAGCAGCCAAGATTACCAGGGGCCCTCCTATGGCTACACCTTC.